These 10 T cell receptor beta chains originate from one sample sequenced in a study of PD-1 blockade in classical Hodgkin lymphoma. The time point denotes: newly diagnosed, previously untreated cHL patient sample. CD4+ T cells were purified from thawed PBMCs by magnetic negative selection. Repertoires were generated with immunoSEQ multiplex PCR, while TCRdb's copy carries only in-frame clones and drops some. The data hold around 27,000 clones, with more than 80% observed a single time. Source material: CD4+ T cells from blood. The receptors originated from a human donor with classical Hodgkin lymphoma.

CDR3 loop: CASSSQDRAISRPQHF. For the CDR3, the DNA is TGTGCCAGCAGTTCCCAGGACAGGGCGATTAGCCGGCCCCAGCATTTT. The rearrangement links TRBV28 to TRBJ1-5; 8 bases agree with TRBD1. V was clipped by 4 bases and J by 9 bases; unmatched bases: 14. The CDR3 totals 16 residues. CDR1 and CDR2 (germline): MDHEN, SYDVKM.

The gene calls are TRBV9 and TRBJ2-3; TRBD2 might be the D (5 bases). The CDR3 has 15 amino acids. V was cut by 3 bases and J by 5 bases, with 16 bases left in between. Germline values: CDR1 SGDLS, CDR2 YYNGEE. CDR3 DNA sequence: TGTGCCAGCAGCGCGGGGTCGAGTCCTAGAGATACGCAGTATTTT. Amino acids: CASSAGSSPRDTQYF. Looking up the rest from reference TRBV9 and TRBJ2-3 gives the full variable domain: DSGVTQTPKHLITATGQRVTLRCSPRSGDLSVYWYQQSLDQGLQFLIQYYNGEERAKGNILERFSAQQFPDLHSELNLSSLELGDSALYFCASSAGSSPRDTQYFGPGTRLTVL.

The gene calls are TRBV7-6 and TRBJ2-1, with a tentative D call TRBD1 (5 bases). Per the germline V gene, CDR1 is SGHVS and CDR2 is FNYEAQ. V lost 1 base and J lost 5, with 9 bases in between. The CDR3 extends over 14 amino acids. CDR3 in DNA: TGTGCCAGCAGCTTAGATCACAGGCACAATGAGCAGTTCTTC. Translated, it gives CASSLDHRHNEQFF.

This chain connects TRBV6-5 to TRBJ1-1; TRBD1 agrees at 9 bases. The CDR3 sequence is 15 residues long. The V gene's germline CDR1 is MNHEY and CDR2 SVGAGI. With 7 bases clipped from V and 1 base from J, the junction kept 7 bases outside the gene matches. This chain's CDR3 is CASTKDRGRNTEAFF. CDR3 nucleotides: TGTGCCAGCACCAAAGACAGGGGGAGGAACACTGAAGCTTTCTTT.

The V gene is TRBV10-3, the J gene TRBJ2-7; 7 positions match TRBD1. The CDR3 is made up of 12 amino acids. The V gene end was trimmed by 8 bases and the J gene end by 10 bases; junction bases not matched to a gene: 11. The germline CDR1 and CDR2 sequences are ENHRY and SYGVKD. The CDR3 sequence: CAISGQAVLQYF. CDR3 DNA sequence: TGTGCCATCTCTGGACAGGCCGTCCTCCAGTACTTC.

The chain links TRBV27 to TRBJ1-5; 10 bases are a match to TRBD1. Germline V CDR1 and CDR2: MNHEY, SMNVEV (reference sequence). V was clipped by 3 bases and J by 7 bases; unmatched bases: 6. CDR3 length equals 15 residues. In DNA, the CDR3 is TGTGCCAGCAGTTTTGGGACAGGGGATCGACAGCCCCAGCATTTT. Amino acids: CASSFGTGDRQPQHF.

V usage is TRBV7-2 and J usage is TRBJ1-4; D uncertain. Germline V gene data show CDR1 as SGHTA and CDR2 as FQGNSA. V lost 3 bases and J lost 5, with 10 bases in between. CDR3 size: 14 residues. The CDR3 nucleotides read TGTGCCAGCAGCTTCGGGCAGTTCAATGAAAAACTGTTTTTT. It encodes CASSFGQFNEKLFF.

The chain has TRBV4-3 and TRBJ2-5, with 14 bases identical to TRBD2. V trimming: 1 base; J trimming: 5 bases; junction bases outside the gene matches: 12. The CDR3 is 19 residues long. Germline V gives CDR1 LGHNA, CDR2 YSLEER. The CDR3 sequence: CASSQVFGTSGSGGETQYF. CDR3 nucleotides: TGCGCCAGCAGCCAAGTTTTTGGGACTAGCGGGAGTGGTGGGGAGACCCAGTACTTC.

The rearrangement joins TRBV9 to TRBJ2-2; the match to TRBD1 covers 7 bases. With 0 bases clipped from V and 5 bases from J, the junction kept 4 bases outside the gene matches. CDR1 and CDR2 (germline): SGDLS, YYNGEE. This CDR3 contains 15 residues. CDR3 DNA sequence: TGTGCCAGCAGCGTAGTAGGGGGCAATACCGGGGAGCTGTTTTTT. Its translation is CASSVVGGNTGELFF.

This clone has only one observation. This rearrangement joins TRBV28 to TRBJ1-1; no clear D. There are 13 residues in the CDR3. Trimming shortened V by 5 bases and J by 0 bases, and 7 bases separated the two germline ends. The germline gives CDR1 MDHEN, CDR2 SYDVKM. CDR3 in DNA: TGTGCCAGCAGTCCCTCCGTGAACACTGAAGCTTTCTTT. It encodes CASSPSVNTEAFF.